This TCR beta chain comes out of a study of cytomegalovirus exposure and HLA in healthy donors. As for the study in general: The 100 million to 140 million unique TCR beta sequences, from about 180 million T cells, were found by an earlier analysis.

Looked up from germline, CDR1 is KGHSH and CDR2 is LQKENI. The CDR3 extends over 15 amino acids. Trimming pared 6 bases from V and 0 bases from J, leaving 14 bases between. The PCR employed 60 Vbeta primers together with 13 Jbeta primers. Produced via immunoSEQ multiplex PCR; TCRdb's table is partial and in-frame only. Of about 180,000 clones listed, 70% to 85% were seen once; the top ten hold more than 3%. Sample: PBMCs. This sequence was found in a woman in her sixties in good health and CMV-seropositive. The V and J genes are TRBV18 and TRBJ1-1; D is undetermined. CDR3 region: CASSPSIAMNTEAFF. The CDR3 nucleotides read TGTGCCAGCTCGCCTTCTATCGCCATGAACACTGAAGCTTTCTTT.